Listed below are T cell receptor beta chains from one sample, sequenced in a study of blood T cell repertoires in COVID-19. The assay was immunoSEQ multiplex PCR, and TCRdb's table has in-frame clones only and misses some. The table includes just under 350,000 clones, roughly 90% detected once. The sample comprised peripheral blood. The receptors originated from a woman between 65 and 79 years old with COVID-19, enrolled during active disease. Each CDR3 is given with its conserved first and last residue. Each record gives: CDR3 length, D gene, clone size, V gene, J gene, CDR3 protein, CDR3 DNA. A D gene is named only where the DNA matches it firmly. Clone size is shown for a subset of rows, as once, few, many or a class of expanded clone.

CDR3 length: 13; D gene: -; clone size: -; V gene: TRBV3-1/TRBV3-2; J gene: TRBJ1-2; CDR3 protein: CASSSNRVNGYTF; CDR3 DNA: TGTGCCAGCAGCTCTAACAGGGTAAACGGCTACACCTTC
CDR3 length: 15; D gene: -; clone size: -; V gene: TRBV27; J gene: TRBJ2-7; CDR3 protein: CASSLKAHRDYEQYF; CDR3 DNA: TGTGCCAGCAGTTTAAAGGCTCACAGGGACTACGAGCAGTACTTC
CDR3 length: 15; D gene: -; clone size: -; V gene: TRBV7-9; J gene: TRBJ2-7; CDR3 protein: CASSLAGGRVHEQYF; CDR3 DNA: TGTGCCAGCAGCTTAGCGGGGGGTCGAGTCCACGAGCAGTACTTC
CDR3 length: 14; D gene: TRBD2; clone size: -; V gene: TRBV7-2; J gene: TRBJ2-5; CDR3 protein: CASSSSGGAKTQYF; CDR3 DNA: TGTGCCAGCAGCTCGAGCGGGGGGGCCAAGACCCAGTACTTC
CDR3 length: 15; D gene: -; clone size: once; V gene: TRBV6-4; J gene: TRBJ2-7; CDR3 protein: CASNLSGKSSYEQYF; CDR3 DNA: TGTGCCAGCAATCTTTCCGGGAAGAGCTCCTACGAGCAGTACTTC
CDR3 length: 15; D gene: TRBD1; clone size: once; V gene: TRBV5-6; J gene: TRBJ2-7; CDR3 protein: CASSSWEQGFYEQYF; CDR3 DNA: TGTGCCAGCAGCTCGTGGGAACAGGGGTTCTACGAGCAGTACTTC
CDR3 length: 14; D gene: TRBD1; clone size: -; V gene: TRBV28; J gene: TRBJ1-2; CDR3 protein: CASSTTGEVGGYTF; CDR3 DNA: TGTGCCAGCAGTACAACAGGGGAGGTTGGTGGCTACACCTTC
CDR3 length: 14; D gene: TRBD2; clone size: -; V gene: TRBV7-2; J gene: TRBJ2-7; CDR3 protein: CASSLSSGEAEQYF; CDR3 DNA: TGTGCCAGCAGCTTATCTAGCGGGGAAGCCGAGCAGTACTTC
CDR3 length: 15; D gene: -; clone size: -; V gene: TRBV10-2; J gene: TRBJ1-3; CDR3 protein: CASSEFSLSGNTIYF; CDR3 DNA: TGCGCCAGCAGTGAGTTCTCCCTGTCGGGAAACACCATATATTTT
CDR3 length: 12; D gene: -; clone size: -; V gene: TRBV25-1; J gene: TRBJ2-5; CDR3 protein: CASSTGLETQYF; CDR3 DNA: TGTGCCAGCAGCACAGGTTTGGAGACCCAGTACTTC
CDR3 length: 12; D gene: -; clone size: -; V gene: TRBV30; J gene: TRBJ2-3; CDR3 protein: CAWTGGTDTQYF; CDR3 DNA: TGTGCCTGGACAGGGGGGACAGATACGCAGTATTTT
CDR3 length: 14; D gene: TRBD1; clone size: -; V gene: TRBV5-1; J gene: TRBJ2-7; CDR3 protein: CASSLTGGSNEQYF; CDR3 DNA: TGCGCCAGCAGCTTGACAGGGGGCTCCAACGAGCAGTACTTC
CDR3 length: 12; D gene: -; clone size: -; V gene: TRBV12-3/TRBV12-4; J gene: TRBJ1-1; CDR3 protein: CASSFSHYEAFF; CDR3 DNA: TGTGCCAGCAGTTTTTCCCACTATGAAGCTTTCTTT
CDR3 length: 15; D gene: TRBD2; clone size: -; V gene: TRBV6-6; J gene: TRBJ2-1; CDR3 protein: CASSSSGGALNEQFF; CDR3 DNA: TGTGCCAGCAGTTCTAGCGGGGGGGCTTTAAATGAGCAGTTCTTC
CDR3 length: 15; D gene: TRBD2; clone size: -; V gene: TRBV7-2; J gene: TRBJ2-7; CDR3 protein: CASSARSGGSYEQYF; CDR3 DNA: TGTGCCAGCAGCGCACGTAGCGGGGGCTCCTACGAGCAGTACTTC
CDR3 length: 16; D gene: -; clone size: -; V gene: TRBV18; J gene: TRBJ1-3; CDR3 protein: CASSAGQTSSGNTIYF; CDR3 DNA: TGTGCCAGCTCAGCAGGACAGACAAGCTCTGGAAACACCATATATTTT
CDR3 length: 18; D gene: TRBD1; clone size: -; V gene: TRBV13; J gene: TRBJ1-1; CDR3 protein: CASSLVLRWDRMNTEAFF; CDR3 DNA: TGTGCCAGCAGCTTAGTCTTAAGATGGGACAGAATGAACACTGAAGCTTTCTTT
CDR3 length: 15; D gene: TRBD1; clone size: once; V gene: TRBV18; J gene: TRBJ1-5; CDR3 protein: CASSGGTASNQPQHF; CDR3 DNA: TGTGCCAGCTCGGGCGGGACAGCTAGTAATCAGCCCCAGCATTTT